This TCR beta chain stems from a study of blood T cell repertoires in COVID-19. In the study overall: Italy, Spain and the United States were the sources of the convalescent and acute COVID-19 samples. The cDNA or gDNA used as material had been derived from T cells, B-cell-depleted T cells, or PBMCs.

In the authors' workflow: Amplification of reference gene primers provided the estimated nucleated cell counts. TCRdb's copy holds only in-frame clones and misses some; the assay was immunoSEQ multiplex PCR. The V and J calls and the clone size are those of that table, but D and trimming were determined from the DNA. This repertoire shows around 150,000 clones, approximately 85% found once; its top ten account for 1.1%. This receptor was obtained from a man aged 35-49 years with acute or convalescent COVID-19. Sequencing was done on a sample of peripheral blood.

The CDR3 coding sequence is TGTGCCAGCAGCGTAGGCGACAGGGGAGACGGCTACACCTTC. Protein product: CASSVGDRGDGYTF. V and J are TRBV9 and TRBJ1-2; 8 nucleotides line up with TRBD1. CDR1 SGDLS and CDR2 YYNGEE come from the germline V gene. This CDR3 is built from 14 residues. V was clipped by 0 bases and J by 8 bases; unmatched bases: 6.